This is a list of T cell receptor beta chains from one sample in a study of OX40 agonist ivuxolimab in advanced cancers. Libraries were prepared by immunoSEQ multiplex PCR; TCRdb keeps only in-frame clonotypes and omits some of them. The sample contains roughly 61,000 clones, approximately 88% of which appear only once. Sequenced material: CD4+ or CD8+ T cells sorted from blood, taken in a trial of the OX40 agonist ivuxolimab. Source of these receptors: an adult with an advanced solid tumor such as melanoma, head and neck, liver or kidney cancer. Both conserved end residues are trimmed from each CDR3. Clone size is not always given. Where it is, it says once, few, many or a class for expanded clones.

abundance	v_gene	j_gene	CDR3aa
once	TRBV15	TRBJ2-5	ATSPGLEETQY
NA	TRBV5-5	TRBJ1-5	ASSLGSRNQPQH
NA	TRBV7-9	TRBJ2-7	ASSALHVEQY
NA	TRBV19	TRBJ2-1	ASTTQGARNEQF
NA	TRBV30	TRBJ1-2	AWRPGTEFDNYGYT
NA	TRBV6-5	TRBJ1-2	ATKTTTNYGYT
NA	TRBV19	TRBJ1-1	ASSALMRLNTEAF
NA	TRBV19	TRBJ1-1	ASSIIGQNTEAF
NA	TRBV7-9	TRBJ2-1	ASSLSLYYEQF
few	TRBV7-9	TRBJ2-2	ASSLTDIAGELF
NA	TRBV19	TRBJ1-4	ASNDRDEKLF
NA	TRBV6-6	TRBJ1-1	ASTKTGVFTEAF
NA	TRBV29-1	TRBJ1-2	SVHSQGPGYT
NA	TRBV19	TRBJ2-1	ASRVDRAPLYGEQF
NA	TRBV28	TRBJ2-2	ASSGQGTIPGELF
NA	TRBV19	TRBJ2-2	ASRKGGANTGELF
NA	TRBV28	TRBJ2-3	ASSYWGGRADTQY
few	TRBV6-1	TRBJ2-7	ASSAQGYEQY
NA	TRBV4-1	TRBJ2-2	ASRPVGAGELF
NA	TRBV2	TRBJ1-2	ASSNRLGGYT